This TCR beta chain was documented in a study of human T cells and chemical hapten exposure. Stated time point: patch test 1, 2 weeks after DPC sensitization. Treatment defined: therapeutic diphenylcyclopropenone sensitization with weekly scalp DPC. TCRdb passed the RACE reads through MiXCR, listing each CDR3 protein once. The sample includes under 200,000 distinct CDR3 sequences, approximately 14% seen only once; the top ten take 1.5% to 2%. CDR3 size: 11 residues. Between the trimmed V and J ends, which lost 3 bases and 10 bases, there was a span of 7 bases. The germline V gene encodes CDR1 LGHDT and CDR2 YNNKEL (reference sequence).

The chain links TRBV3-1 to TRBJ2-1; D is uncertain. This receptor was taken from a young woman with alopecia areata. Some clones in this sample may be carry-over from other donors' samples. The sample consisted of whole blood, taken in connection with sensitization to the hapten diphenylcyclopropenone (DPC). The CDR3 region has the DNA TGTGCCAGCAGCCAGGCTAGGGAGCAGTTCTTC. Translated, it gives CASSQAREQFF.